This T cell receptor (beta chain) was documented in a study of blood T cells in healthy people across ages. CDR1 is KGHSH, CDR2 LQKENI, per germline. There are 14 residues in the CDR3. Trimming took off 3 bases at V and 6 bases at J, with 13 bases between the two ends. A second PCR of about 6 to 11 cycles used a sample-barcoded 5' primer and a J-beta primer mix. TCRdb re-called the 5' RACE reads with MiXCR, one entry per CDR3 protein. The data contain fewer than 700,000 distinct CDR3 sequences, 40% to 50% of them seen just once; the ten biggest clones take up around 23%. Peripheral blood from each donor was collected in a volume of 8.5 to 10 milliliters.

This chain links TRBV18 with TRBJ2-3; D may correspond to TRBD1 or TRBD2 (5 bases each). The receptor comes from a man older than 75 in good health. The sample was blood. The CDR3 coding sequence is TGTGCCAGCTCACCTCGGGACGGTGGCGATACGCAGTATTTT. Translation: CASSPRDGGDTQYF.